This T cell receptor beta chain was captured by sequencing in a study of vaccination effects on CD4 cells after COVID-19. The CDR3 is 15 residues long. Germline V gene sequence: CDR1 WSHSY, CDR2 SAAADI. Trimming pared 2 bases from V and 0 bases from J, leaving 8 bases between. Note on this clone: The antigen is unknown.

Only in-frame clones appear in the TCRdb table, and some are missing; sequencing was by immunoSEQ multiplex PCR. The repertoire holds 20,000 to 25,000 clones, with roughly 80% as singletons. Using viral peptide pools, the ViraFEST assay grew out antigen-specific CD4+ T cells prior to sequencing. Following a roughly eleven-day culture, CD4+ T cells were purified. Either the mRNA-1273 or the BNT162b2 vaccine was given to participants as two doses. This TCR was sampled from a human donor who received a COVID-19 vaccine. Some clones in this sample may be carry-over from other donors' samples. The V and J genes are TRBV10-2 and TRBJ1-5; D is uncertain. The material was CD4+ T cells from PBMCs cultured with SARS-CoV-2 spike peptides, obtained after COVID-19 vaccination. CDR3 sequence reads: CASSEGKYSNQPQHF. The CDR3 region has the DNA TGCGCCAGCAGTGAGGGGAAGTATAGCAATCAGCCCCAGCATTTT.